Each of the 21 T cell receptor beta chains below was sequenced from the same sample in a study of blood T cell repertoires in COVID-19 (dated by TCRdb to about 2020). Library construction relied on the immunoSEQ multiplex PCR assay. In TCRdb, the immuneACCESS table is reduced to in-frame sequences with V and J assigned. These tables do not hold every clone; where another copy was compared, an unresolved V gene accounts for under half, and the others remain unexplained. The sample table shows roughly 73,000 clones, and about 88% are seen once. Jointly, the top ten make up roughly 2.6% of the sample. The sequenced sample was peripheral blood. These receptor sequences come from a man aged 65 to 85 with active or convalescent COVID-19.

This clone is a singleton in its sample. The chain has TRBV5-1 and TRBJ2-7; 10 bases are shared with TRBD1. The ends lost 4 bases at V and 4 bases at J; junction bases unmatched: 8. This CDR3 comprises 15 residues. CDR1 and CDR2 (germline): SGHRS, YFSETQ. DNA of the CDR3: TGCGCCAGCAGCACCGGGACAGGGGTTTTGTACGAGCAGTACTTC. This encodes CASSTGTGVLYEQYF.

This clone was seen only once. The rearrangement links TRBV5-6 to TRBJ1-1; TRBD1 agrees at 9 bases. Trimming took 4 bases from V and 5 from J; bases not matched to a gene: 9. The CDR3 sequence is 15 residues long. The V gene's germline CDR1 is SGHDT and CDR2 YYEEEE. The CDR3 DNA follows: TGTGCCAGCAGCCTGAGGACAGGGGCGAGGACTGAAGCTTTCTTT. This translates into CASSLRTGARTEAFF.

The chain recombines TRBV5-5 with TRBJ1-2; possibly TRBD1 for D (5 bases). This CDR3 has 14 amino acids. Germline V gives CDR1 SGHKS, CDR2 YYEKEE (reference sequence). V dropped 0 bases and J dropped 8 bases, with 14 bases sitting between them. CDR3 amino acids: CASSLVRGIYGYTF. Here the CDR3 DNA reads TGTGCCAGCAGCTTGGTACGGGGGATCTACGGCTACACCTTC.

This chain connects TRBV9 to TRBJ1-2; no clear D. The CDR3 loop spans 13 amino acids. Deletions cut 1 base from V and 0 bases from J, with 4 bases between. The V gene's germline CDR1 is SGDLS and CDR2 YYNGEE. CDR3 region: CASSVNTNYGYTF. Here the CDR3 DNA reads TGTGCCAGCAGCGTAAACACTAACTATGGCTACACCTTC.

This chain links TRBV28 with TRBJ1-5, with D unresolved. The CDR3 contains 14 residues. Germline V CDR1 and CDR2: MDHEN, SYDVKM. Trimming removed 6 bases from V and 3 bases from J, with 12 bases in between. CDR3 sequence: CASRPYRDNQPQHF. For the CDR3, the DNA is TGTGCCAGCAGGCCGTACAGAGACAATCAGCCCCAGCATTTT.

With respect to this clone: Its ends do not fully match the called genes, so a read error is possible. CDR3 loop: CASSFSFKGAEVAF. CDR3 in DNA: TGTGCCAGCAGTTTTAGTTTCAAGGGGGCAGAAGTGGCATTC. The V gene is TRBV27, the J gene TRBJ2-7; 7 bases fit TRBD1. This CDR3 has 14 residues. Germline CDR1 reads MNHEY; CDR2 reads SMNVEV (reference sequence).

V and J are TRBV27 and TRBJ2-7; 8 nucleotides line up with TRBD2. J was trimmed by 4 bases and V by 2 bases; bases with no gene match: 7. CDR1 is MNHEY, CDR2 SMNVEV, per germline (reference sequence). This CDR3 spans 15 amino acids. CDR3 residues: CASSLRTSQFYEQYF. CDR3 sequence (DNA): TGTGCCAGCAGTTTACGGACTAGCCAGTTTTACGAGCAGTACTTC.

The chain couples TRBV20-1 to TRBJ1-1; D remains ambiguous. This CDR3 contains 14 residues. V was cut by 3 bases and J by 1 base, with 12 bases left in between. Germline CDR1 reads DFQATT; CDR2 reads SNEGSKA (reference sequence). This CDR3 is CSASFSSGNTEAFF. As DNA, the CDR3 is TGCAGTGCTAGTTTTTCTTCGGGGAACACTGAAGCTTTCTTT.

This clone appeared once. The chain couples TRBV5-4 to TRBJ2-5; TRBD2 matches 15 bases. There are 15 residues in the CDR3. CDR1 and CDR2 from the germline V gene are SGHNT and YYREEE (reference sequence). Trimming at V came to 4 bases and at J to 5 bases, leaving 3 bases not matched to a gene. As DNA, the CDR3 is TGTGCCAGCAGCGGAGGGACTAGCGGGGGGGAGACCCAGTACTTC. Amino acid sequence: CASSGGTSGGETQYF.

The V call is TRBV3-1 (or the pseudogene TRBV3-2), the J call TRBJ2-3; D ambiguous. Germline assignment: CDR1 LGHDT and CDR2 YNNKEL (reference sequence). This CDR3 contains 14 residues. V lost 3 bases and J lost 0, with 7 bases in between. CDR3 DNA sequence: TGTGCCAGCAGCCAGTGGAGTAGCACAGATACGCAGTATTTT. Translated: CASSQWSSTDTQYF.

This rearrangement joins TRBV30 to TRBJ2-5; 9 bases map to TRBD2. Trimming cost V 0 bases and J 9 bases; bases outside gene matches: 17. The CDR3 has 17 residues. The germline CDR1 and CDR2 sequences are GTSNPN and SVGIG (reference sequence). Here the CDR3 DNA reads TGTGCCTGGAGTGTAGTTAGCCTAGCGGGGTCCTTCGGGGCCCAGTACTTC. Protein sequence: CAWSVVSLAGSFGAQYF.

The chain joins TRBV5-6 to TRBJ2-3; TRBD2 might be the D (5 bases). The CDR3 consists of 16 residues. V shed 0 bases and J shed 6 bases, with 17 bases lying between them. Germline V gene data show CDR1 as SGHDT and CDR2 as YYEEEE. CDR3 sequence reads: CASSLVGWEPKDTQYF. The CDR3 DNA reads as TGTGCCAGCAGCTTGGTTGGATGGGAGCCGAAGGATACGCAGTATTTT. The full variable domain, in which reference TRBV5-6 and TRBJ2-3 provide the parts outside the CDR3, is DAGVTQSPTHLIKTRGQQVTLRCSPKSGHDTVSWYQQALGQGPQFIFQYYEEEERQRGNFPDRFSGHQFPNYSSELNVNALLLGDSALYLCASSLVGWEPKDTQYFGPGTRLTVL.

This clone showed up just once. The CDR3 reads CASSTTANTGELFF. The CDR3 coding sequence is TGTGCCAGCAGTACCACAGCGAACACCGGGGAGCTGTTTTTT. The chain combines TRBV6-5 with TRBJ2-2; D ambiguous. Germline-derived CDR1 and CDR2 are MNHEY and SVGAGI. The CDR3 extends over 14 amino acids. Trimming pared 5 bases from V and 0 bases from J, leaving 7 bases between.

This clone was detected only a few times. This chain joins TRBV28 and TRBJ2-5, with D perhaps matching TRBD2 (6 bases). V lost 2 bases, J lost 2 bases, and 9 bases lay in between. This CDR3 comprises 14 residues. Germline-derived CDR1 and CDR2 are MDHEN and SYDVKM. CDR3 DNA: TGTGCCAGCAGTTTAGGGCGGGGACAAGAGACCCAGTACTTC. It encodes CASSLGRGQETQYF. The variable domain in full, completed from reference TRBV28 and TRBJ2-5, reads DVKVTQSSRYLVKRTGEKVFLECVQDMDHENMFWYRQDPGLGLRLIYFSYDVKMKEKGDIPEGYSVSREKKERFSLILESASTNQTSMYLCASSLGRGQETQYFGPGTRLLVL.

The chain recombines TRBV2 with TRBJ1-2; TRBD1 matches 10 bases. The germline CDR1 and CDR2 sequences are SNHLY and FYNNEI. The CDR3 has 15 residues. Unmatched junction bases numbered 5, after V lost 4 bases and J lost 3 bases. The CDR3 DNA reads TGTGCCAGCAGTGTGGGACAGGGGATGCACTATGGCTACACCTTC. Amino acid sequence: CASSVGQGMHYGYTF.

The sample holds one count of this clone. The V call is TRBV25-1, the J call TRBJ2-1; TRBD1 agrees at 9 bases. In germline, CDR1 is MGHDK, CDR2 SYGVNS. Trimming at V came to 9 bases and at J to 7 bases, leaving 7 bases not matched to a gene. CDR3 length equals 13 residues. The DNA of the CDR3 is TGTGCCAGTAGAGGGACAGGGTTTAATGAGCAGTTCTTC. Protein sequence: CASRGTGFNEQFF.

The rearrangement joins TRBV10-3 to TRBJ1-4; TRBD1 agrees at 9 bases. The germline V gene encodes CDR1 ENHRY and CDR2 SYGVKD. The CDR3 is made up of 16 amino acids. V lost 3 bases, J lost 5 bases, and 7 bases stayed unmatched. This CDR3 reads CAISDTRQGGNEKLFF. CDR3 nucleotides: TGTGCCATCAGTGATACTCGACAGGGGGGCAATGAAAAACTGTTTTTT.

The count of this clone is one. The gene calls are TRBV5-1 and TRBJ2-2; D may be TRBD2 (6 bases). Trimming left V 3 bases short and J 1 base short, with 10 bases between. There are 15 residues in the CDR3. Germline CDR1 SGHRS, CDR2 YFSETQ. The CDR3 loop is CASSWGLGNTGELFF. CDR3 sequence (DNA): TGCGCCAGCAGCTGGGGACTTGGGAACACCGGGGAGCTGTTTTTT.

The chain carries TRBV27 and TRBJ1-2, with 8 bases lining up with TRBD1. Germline V gene lookup returns CDR1 MNHEY and CDR2 SMNVEV (reference sequence). The CDR3 has 13 amino acids. The V segment lost 3 bases and the J segment 6 bases; nucleotides outside the gene matches: 3. The CDR3 DNA sequence: TGTGCCAGCAGTTTCCGACAGGGGAATGGCTACACCTTC. Amino acids: CASSFRQGNGYTF.

The chain uses TRBV2 and TRBJ1-6; 8 positions match TRBD1. The CDR3 runs to 17 residues. Germline V gives CDR1 SNHLY, CDR2 FYNNEI. With V trimmed by 6 bases and J by 6 bases, 13 bases remained unmatched. The CDR3 nucleotides read TGTGCCAGCAGGGTTGGGGGACAGGTAGTTATTAATTCACCCCTCCACTTT. This gives the protein CASRVGGQVVINSPLHF.

The chain joins TRBV19 to TRBJ1-2, with 9 bases that match TRBD1. Germline V gives CDR1 LNHDA, CDR2 SQIVND (reference sequence). V lost 4 bases, J lost 0 bases, and 6 bases stayed unmatched. This CDR3 is built from 16 residues. The CDR3 bases are TGTGCCAGTAGTACCGGGACAGGGTGGGCTAACTATGGCTACACCTTC. Encoded protein: CASSTGTGWANYGYTF.